The clone carrying this TCR beta chain was counted between two and nine times. The antigen remains undetermined. The source of the sample is a study of T cell repertoires and Cas9 in healthy adults. For the study at large: CD4 and CD8 compartments: SpCas9-reactive T cells profiled for potency, cytotoxicity, lineage. Overall study findings and caveats: SpCas9-reactive regulatory T cells reportedly mitigated SpCas9-reactive effector T cells in vitro.

The data were produced by immunoSEQ multiplex PCR, yet TCRdb's version contains in-frame clones alone and is incomplete. The table lists tens of thousands of clones, about 90% of them singletons. The ends lost 0 bases at V and 7 bases at J; junction bases unmatched: 5. There are 15 residues in the CDR3. Germline CDR1 and CDR2: KGHSH and LQKENI. The chain uses TRBV18 and TRBJ1-4, with 7 bases aligning to TRBD1. The specimen was CD4+ effector T cells (CD127+, CD25-, CD137-, CD154-) from PBMCs; culture status not recorded. The source of this sequence is a human donor in good health. The CDR3 region has the DNA TGTGCCAGCTCACCACCTCTCAGGGGGGGTGAAAAACTGTTTTTT. It is translated as CASSPPLRGGEKLFF.